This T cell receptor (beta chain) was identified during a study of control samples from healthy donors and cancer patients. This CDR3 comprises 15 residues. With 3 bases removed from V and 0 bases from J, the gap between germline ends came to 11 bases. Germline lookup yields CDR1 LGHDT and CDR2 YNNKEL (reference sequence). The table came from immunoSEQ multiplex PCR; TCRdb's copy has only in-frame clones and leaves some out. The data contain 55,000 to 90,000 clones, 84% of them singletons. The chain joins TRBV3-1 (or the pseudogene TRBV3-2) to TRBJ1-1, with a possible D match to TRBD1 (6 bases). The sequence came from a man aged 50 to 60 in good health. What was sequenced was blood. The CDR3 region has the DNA TGTGCCAGCAGCCAGACCGGGACACTGAACACTGAAGCTTTCTTT. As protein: CASSQTGTLNTEAFF.